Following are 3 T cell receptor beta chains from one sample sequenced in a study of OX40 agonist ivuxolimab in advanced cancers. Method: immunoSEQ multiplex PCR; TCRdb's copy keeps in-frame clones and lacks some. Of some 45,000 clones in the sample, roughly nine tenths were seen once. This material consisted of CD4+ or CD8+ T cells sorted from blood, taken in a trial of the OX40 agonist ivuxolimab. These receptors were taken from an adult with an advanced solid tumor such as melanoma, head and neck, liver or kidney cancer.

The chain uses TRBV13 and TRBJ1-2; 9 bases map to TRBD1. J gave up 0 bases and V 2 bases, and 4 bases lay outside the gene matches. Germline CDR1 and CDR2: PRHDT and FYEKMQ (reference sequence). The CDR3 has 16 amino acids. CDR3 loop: CASSLRGQGTNYGYTF. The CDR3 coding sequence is TGTGCCAGCAGCTTACGTGGACAGGGGACTAACTATGGCTACACCTTC.

The CDR3 DNA reads as TGTGCCAGCATTGAGGACAGGGGGCTCGACTATGGCTACACCTTC. Amino acids: CASIEDRGLDYGYTF. This chain links TRBV2 with TRBJ1-2; 11 bases align to TRBD1. The V gene end was trimmed by 7 bases and the J gene end by 3 bases; junction bases not matched to a gene: 7. This CDR3 is built from 15 residues. In germline, CDR1 is SNHLY, CDR2 FYNNEI.

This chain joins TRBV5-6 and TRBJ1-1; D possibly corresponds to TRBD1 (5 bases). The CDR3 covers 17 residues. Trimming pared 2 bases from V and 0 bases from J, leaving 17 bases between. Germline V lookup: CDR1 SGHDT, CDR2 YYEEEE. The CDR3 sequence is CASSLGAGPFLNTEAFF. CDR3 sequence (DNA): TGTGCCAGCAGCTTAGGGGCCGGACCGTTCCTGAACACTGAAGCTTTCTTT.